This T cell receptor (beta chain) appears in the sequencing data of a study of T cell responses to AZD1222 COVID-19 vaccine. Regarding the study as a whole: Among spike-specific TCRs, nearly half reportedly target unmutated variant regions. Repertoire sampling happened only post peak T cell response. White British donors predominated, females outnumbered males, and clonal diversity was possibly underestimated. Spike regions recognized by vaccine-associated CD4 TCRs spanned the protein, led by 160-218 and 743-854.

Details on this clone: As yet, its antigen is unknown.

Using immunoSEQ multiplex PCR, the repertoire was profiled, and TCRdb retains in-frame clones only, with some absent. This sample has about 140,000 clones; 84% occur once, and the top ten carry 4.1%. The germline V gene encodes CDR1 SGHVS and CDR2 FNYEAQ. V dropped 1 base and J dropped 4 bases, with 21 bases sitting between them. The length of the CDR3 is 18 residues. The sequencing here drew on peripheral blood, taken on day 0 of AZD1222 vaccination. This chain joins TRBV7-6 and TRBJ2-3; D possibly corresponds to TRBD1 (5 bases). The clonotype comes from an adult in good health. The CDR3 region is CASSLVPLGRVIADTQYF. CDR3 nucleotides: TGTGCCAGCAGCTTAGTGCCCCTCGGCAGGGTAATCGCAGATACGCAGTATTTT.